Listed here is a single T cell receptor (beta chain). The V gene end was trimmed by 10 bases and the J gene end by 1 base; junction bases not matched to a gene: 18. This CDR3 has 18 residues. Germline-derived CDR1 and CDR2 are SGHTS and YDEGEE. This sample is drawn from a study of cytotoxic CD8 clonotypes in ibrutinib-treated CLL. Repertoires were generated with immunoSEQ multiplex PCR, while TCRdb's copy carries only in-frame clones and drops some. This sample yields about 29,000 clones, of which 55% to 65% are seen a single time; around 15% belongs to the top ten. The clonotype was recovered from a human donor with chronic lymphocytic leukemia. The genes are TRBV5-8 and TRBJ2-4; 9 nucleotides match TRBD1. Sequences were derived from PBMCs, sampled before ibrutinib treatment. The CDR3 coding sequence is TGTGCCCAAGGGTTGGGACAGGGCCATAATACGGCCAAAAACATTCAGTACTTC. Its translation: CAQGLGQGHNTAKNIQYF.